A single sample gave rise to the 3 T cell receptor beta chains below, sequenced in a study of tumor-infiltrating lymphocytes in primary liver carcinoma. The template, approximately 500 ng total RNA, yielded TCR beta cDNA made with a constant-region primer. Slightly modified ARM-PCR served as the procedure for the TCR beta libraries. These libraries came from three rounds of nested multiplex PCR. The study ran its first two PCR rounds for roughly 9 cycles each, using TRBV1-TRBV30 forward primers and a C-beta reverse primer. Using its own MiXCR run on the multiplex PCR reads, TCRdb lists one record per CDR3 protein. The data show fewer than 75,000 distinct CDR3 sequences, about three quarters seen once. From around 18-30 mg of unsorted bulk tissue, DNA and RNA were co-extracted together. The sample taken for sequencing was liver tumor tissue from sampling region 4. Subset reported: tumor region T4, right-lateral pole. All receptors derive from a man aged 40-55 years with primary liver carcinoma and hepatitis B virus infection.

Regarding this clonotype: At one of its ends the junction is not consistent with the germline gene, which may arise from a read error. The genes are TRBV7-9 and TRBJ1-1, with D hard to call. From germline, CDR1 is SEHNR and CDR2 FQNEAQ (reference sequence). There are 12 residues in the CDR3. The CDR3 region is CVSSWDNTEAFF. DNA of the CDR3: TGTGTCAGCAGCTGGGATAACACTGAAGCGTTCTTT. Variable domain in full (rest from reference TRBV7-9 and TRBJ1-1): DTGVSQNPRHKITKRGQNVTFRCDPISEHNRLYWYRQTLGQGPEFLTYFQNEAQLEKSRLLSDRFSAERPKGSFSTLEIQRTEQGDSAMYLCVSSWDNTEAFFGQGTRLTVV.

The chain joins TRBV6-6 to TRBJ1-3; no clear D. The CDR3 sequence is 15 residues long. V lost 11 bases to trimming and J lost 1 base, with 18 bases between them. Germline-derived CDR1 and CDR2 are MNHNY and SVGAGI (reference sequence). For the CDR3, the DNA is TGTGCCGGCAATTACTCGATAGGGTCTGGAAACACCATATATTTT. It translates to CAGNYSIGSGNTIYF.

On this clonotype itself: Mismatch with germline at one junction end may stem from a read error. The chain joins TRBV11-2 to TRBJ2-1; D is unresolved. Germline lookup yields CDR1 SGHAT and CDR2 FQNNGV. The CDR3 has 14 residues. DNA for the CDR3: TGTGACAGCAGCTCCGTTGCAGGCGGTAATGAGCAGTTCTTC. It yields the protein CDSSSVAGGNEQFF.